Listed below are T cell receptor beta chains from one sample, sequenced in a study of response to subunit inactivated influenza vaccine. A single record per CDR3 protein comes from TCRdb applying MiXCR to the RT-PCR reads. The sample has almost 250,000 distinct CDR3 sequences; approximately 12% are singletons. The sample was non-naive T cells sorted from PBMCs, taken less than 15 days before vaccination. The receptors shown here come from a man aged 45 to 65 who received an inactivated influenza vaccine. Each CDR3 is given with its conserved first and last residue. D genes are given only for firm matches. Rows give clone size only sometimes, using once, few, many, or a class for an expanded clone.

TGTGCCAGCAGCCAAGTCAGGGCTCACGAGCAGTACTTC | CASSQVRAHEQYF | TRBJ2-7 | TRBV3-1 | NA | NA
TGCGCCAGCAGCTTCGCGGGAGGGCCCGTATACAATGAGCAGTTCTTC | CASSFAGGPVYNEQFF | TRBJ2-1 | TRBV5-1 | NA | TRBD2
TGCGCCAGCAGCCAAGAGACGGGGCGGAGTTTCTCTGGGGCCAACGTCCTGACTTTC | CASSQETGRSFSGANVLTF | TRBJ2-6 | TRBV4-3 | many | NA
TGTGCCAGCAGCTTAGAAGCAGACTCCGACTATGGCTACACCTTC | CASSLEADSDYGYTF | TRBJ1-2 | TRBV7-2 | NA | NA
TGTGCCGGCGGACAGGGTTCTTACGAGCAGTACTTC | CAGGQGSYEQYF | TRBJ2-7 | TRBV6-2/TRBV6-3 | few | TRBD1
TGTGCCAGCAGCTTAAGGAGGGGCGGGGAGCTGTTTTTT | CASSLRRGGELFF | TRBJ2-2 | TRBV7-2 | few | NA
TGTGCCAGCACCCCAGAGGGGCCCTCCTTCGGAAACACCATATATTTT | CASTPEGPSFGNTIYF | TRBJ1-3 | TRBV7-2 | NA | NA
TGCGCCAGCAGCCAGGGTACAGGGGGCTACGAGCAGTACTTC | CASSQGTGGYEQYF | TRBJ2-7 | TRBV5-1 | many | TRBD1
TGTGCCAGCAGGGACAGGGAGATTTCACCCCTCCACTTT | CASRDREISPLHF | TRBJ1-6 | TRBV2 | few | TRBD1
TGCGCCAGCAGCCCCCGGGGACAGGGGGGAATCGGGGAGCTGTTTTTT | CASSPRGQGGIGELFF | TRBJ2-2 | TRBV5-1 | few | TRBD1
TGCAGTGCTAGAGACGACAGGTACACCGACGATGAGCAGTTCTTC | CSARDDRYTDDEQFF | TRBJ2-1 | TRBV20-1 | many | NA
TGTGCCAGCAGCGACAGGGGGTACGCCGAGCAGTACTTC | CASSDRGYAEQYF | TRBJ2-7 | TRBV2 | few | TRBD1
TGCAGCGTCGGGCAGACAGCTAACACTGAAGCTTTCTTT | CSVGQTANTEAFF | TRBJ1-1 | TRBV29-1 | few | NA
TGTGCCACCAGCAGAGATCTTACAGGGATCTATGGCTACACCTTC | CATSRDLTGIYGYTF | TRBJ1-2 | TRBV15 | few | NA
TGCAGTGCTCCAAGTAGGGGGTCTAGCACAGATACGCAGTATTTT | CSAPSRGSSTDTQYF | TRBJ2-3 | TRBV20-1 | once | NA
TGTGCCACCAGTAGAAGCGGGCCACAAGAGACCCAGTACTTC | CATSRSGPQETQYF | TRBJ2-5 | TRBV24-1 | few | NA
TGTGCCAGCAGTCTGGACCGTTTCCAAGTCCAAGAGACCCAGTACTTC | CASSLDRFQVQETQYF | TRBJ2-5 | TRBV12-3/TRBV12-4 | NA | NA
TGTGCCAGCAGCCCGATGTTGGCTAGCGGGAGATCCTACGAGCAGTACTTC | CASSPMLASGRSYEQYF | TRBJ2-7 | TRBV13 | few | TRBD2
TGTGCCAGCAGCCGATTTACAGGAACCGGGGAGCTGTTTTTT | CASSRFTGTGELFF | TRBJ2-2 | TRBV7-8 | NA | NA
TGCAGTGTCAGAGGCAGGGGAGAAAAACTGTTTTTT | CSVRGRGEKLFF | TRBJ1-4 | TRBV20-1 | few | NA
TGTGCCAGCAGTCCCTACTATGGCTACACCTTC | CASSPYYGYTF | TRBJ1-2 | TRBV6-6 | few | NA
TGCAGTGCTAGAGCTCTCGGGACAATGGCCTACGAGCAGTACTTC | CSARALGTMAYEQYF | TRBJ2-7 | TRBV20-1 | many | NA
TGTGCCAGCAGTCAAGGACAGGGGGCCGGTGGGGAGCTGTTTTTT | CASSQGQGAGGELFF | TRBJ2-2 | TRBV7-9 | many | TRBD1
TGTGCCATCAGTGAGCAGGCTAATGAAAAACTGTTTTTT | CAISEQANEKLFF | TRBJ1-4 | TRBV10-3 | NA | NA
TGCAGCGTTGAATTTAGCGGGAGGCCAGATACGCAGTATTTT | CSVEFSGRPDTQYF | TRBJ2-3 | TRBV29-1 | few | TRBD2
TGTGCCAGCAGTCTGACAGAGAACACTGAAGCTTTCTTT | CASSLTENTEAFF | TRBJ1-1 | TRBV12-3/TRBV12-4 | many | NA
TGTGCCAGCAGCCGAAAACGGGGGGGGCAAGAGACCCAGTACTTC | CASSRKRGGQETQYF | TRBJ2-5 | TRBV5-6 | NA | TRBD2
TGTGCCAGCAGCGGAGAGACAGTGAACACTGAAGCTTTCTTT | CASSGETVNTEAFF | TRBJ1-1 | TRBV7-2 | many | NA
TGCAGTGCTAGAGATGGAAGGGTGTCGAACTATGGCTACACCTTC | CSARDGRVSNYGYTF | TRBJ1-2 | TRBV20-1 | NA | NA
TGTGCCAGCAGTTCCGGGTCTGGCGGGGAGCTGTTTTTT | CASSSGSGGELFF | TRBJ2-2 | TRBV11-1 | few | NA
TGTGCCAGCAGCCAGGAACAGGGATGGCCTGAAGCTTTCTTT | CASSQEQGWPEAFF | TRBJ1-1 | TRBV4-2 | few | NA
TGCGCCAGCAGCCAAGATCAGGGGGGCCGATGGGTAGATACGCAGTATTTT | CASSQDQGGRWVDTQYF | TRBJ2-3 | TRBV4-3 | few | NA
TGTGCCAGCAGCCAAGCCGGAGTAAGGGGAAGGGCTTTCTTT | CASSQAGVRGRAFF | TRBJ1-1 | TRBV14 | few | NA
TGTGCCAGCGGCCCCGGGGACTATGGCTACACCTTC | CASGPGDYGYTF | TRBJ1-2 | TRBV7-8 | NA | NA
TGTGCCAGCAGCCAAGGGGTGGAGTCGAACACCGGGGAGCTGTTTTTT | CASSQGVESNTGELFF | TRBJ2-2 | TRBV3-1 | NA | NA
TGTGCCAGCAGTTACGGGGGATTCACAGATACGCAGTATTTT | CASSYGGFTDTQYF | TRBJ2-3 | TRBV6-2/TRBV6-3 | few | NA
TGCAGTGCCGAAAGGGGGGGGAACACTGAAGCTTTCTTT | CSAERGGNTEAFF | TRBJ1-1 | TRBV20-1 | NA | NA
TGTGCCAGCAGTTACTCGCCACAGGGGAATTCACCCCTCCACTTT | CASSYSPQGNSPLHF | TRBJ1-6 | TRBV6-5 | few | TRBD1
TGTGCCAGCAGCTCCCGTCTAGCGGGAGGGAGGGACTACAATGAGCAGTTCTTC | CASSSRLAGGRDYNEQFF | TRBJ2-1 | TRBV5-8 | many | TRBD2
TGTGCCAGCAGCTCGACCCCTGGGGGCAGTTACGAGCAGTACTTC | CASSSTPGGSYEQYF | TRBJ2-7 | TRBV7-2 | many | NA
TGTGCCAGCAGCTTAGGTCCCCTCGGATCTGGAAACACCATATATTTT | CASSLGPLGSGNTIYF | TRBJ1-3 | TRBV13 | NA | NA
TGTGCCAGCAGTTACGTACGGGACAGGGCCCTGAACACTGAAGCTTTCTTT | CASSYVRDRALNTEAFF | TRBJ1-1 | TRBV6-2/TRBV6-3 | few | TRBD1
TGTGCCAGCAGCTTGACGGGGGGGATTCGTGATGAGCAGTTCTTC | CASSLTGGIRDEQFF | TRBJ2-1 | TRBV9 | many | TRBD2
TGTGCCAGCAGCCGTACAGGCCCCCTCCAAGAGACCCAGTACTTC | CASSRTGPLQETQYF | TRBJ2-5 | TRBV28 | NA | NA
TGTGCCAGCACCACCACAGGGGCCGGAGCCCTTAATTCACCCCTCCACTTT | CASTTTGAGALNSPLHF | TRBJ1-6 | TRBV6-2/TRBV6-3 | NA | TRBD1
TGTGCCAGCTCACCTACCCGACCCTCTGGGGCCAACGTCCTGACTTTC | CASSPTRPSGANVLTF | TRBJ2-6 | TRBV18 | NA | NA
TGTGCCAGCATGACCGACAGGGGGAGGCCTGGGGCCAACGTCCTGACTTTC | CASMTDRGRPGANVLTF | TRBJ2-6 | TRBV28 | few | TRBD1
TGTGCCAGCTCACCATTAGGACAGGGGGACTACGAGCAGTACTTC | CASSPLGQGDYEQYF | TRBJ2-7 | TRBV18 | NA | TRBD1
TGCAGCGTTGAAGCCTACTCGAACACTGAAGCTTTCTTT | CSVEAYSNTEAFF | TRBJ1-1 | TRBV29-1 | NA | NA
TGTGCCATCAACAGAGGACCGAAGAACACTGAAGCTTTCTTT | CAINRGPKNTEAFF | TRBJ1-1 | TRBV10-3 | few | NA
TGCGCCAGCAGTTCCGGGACAGGGGATCAAGAGACCCAGTACTTC | CASSSGTGDQETQYF | TRBJ2-5 | TRBV5-1 | NA | TRBD1